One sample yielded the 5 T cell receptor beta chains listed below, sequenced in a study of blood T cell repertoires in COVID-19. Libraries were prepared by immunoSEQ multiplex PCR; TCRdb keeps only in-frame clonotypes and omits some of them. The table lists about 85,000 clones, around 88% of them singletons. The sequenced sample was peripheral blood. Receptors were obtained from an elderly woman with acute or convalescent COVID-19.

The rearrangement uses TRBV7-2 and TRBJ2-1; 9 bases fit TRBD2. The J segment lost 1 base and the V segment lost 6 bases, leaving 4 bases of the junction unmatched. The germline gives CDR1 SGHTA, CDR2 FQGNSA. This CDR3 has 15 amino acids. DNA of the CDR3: TGTGCCAGCAGAAACCTAGCGGGGTCCTACAATGAGCAGTTCTTC. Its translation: CASRNLAGSYNEQFF.

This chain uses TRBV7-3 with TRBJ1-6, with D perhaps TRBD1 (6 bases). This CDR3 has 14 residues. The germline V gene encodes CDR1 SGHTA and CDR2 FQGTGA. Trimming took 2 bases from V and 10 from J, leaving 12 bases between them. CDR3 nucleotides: TGTGCCAGCAGCTTAGTAGGGGGTTCCTCACCCCTCCACTTT. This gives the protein CASSLVGGSSPLHF.

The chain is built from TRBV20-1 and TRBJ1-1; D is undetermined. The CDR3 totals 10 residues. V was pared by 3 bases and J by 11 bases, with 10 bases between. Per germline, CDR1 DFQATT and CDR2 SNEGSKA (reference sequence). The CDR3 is CSARSGVAFF. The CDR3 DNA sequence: TGCAGTGCTAGGTCAGGCGTCGCTTTCTTT.

The CDR3 loop reads CASSAGAYEQYF. The CDR3 DNA is TGTGCCAGCAGCGCAGGTGCCTACGAGCAGTACTTC. The V gene is TRBV7-9, the J gene TRBJ2-7; no firm D call. CDR3 size: 12 residues. V lost 5 bases and J lost 2, with 7 bases in between. CDR1 is SEHNR and CDR2 is FQNEAQ in the germline V gene (reference sequence).

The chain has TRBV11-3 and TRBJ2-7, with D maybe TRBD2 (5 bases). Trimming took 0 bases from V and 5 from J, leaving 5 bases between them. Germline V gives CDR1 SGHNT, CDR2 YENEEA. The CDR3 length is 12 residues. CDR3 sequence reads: CASSLDGDEQYF. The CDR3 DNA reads TGTGCCAGCAGCTTAGACGGGGACGAGCAGTACTTC. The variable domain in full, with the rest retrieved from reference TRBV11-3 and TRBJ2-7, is EAGVVQSPRYKIIEKKQPVAFWCNPISGHNTLYWYLQNLGQGPELLIRYENEEAVDDSQLPKDRFSAERLKGVDSTLKIQPAELGDSAVYLCASSLDGDEQYFGPGTRLTVT.